This T cell receptor (beta chain) was captured by sequencing in a study of post-analysis software for immune sequencing data. Germline assignment: CDR1 SGHAT and CDR2 FQDESV (reference sequence). The CDR3 has 16 residues. Trimming removed 5 bases from V and 8 bases from J; junction bases left unmatched: 9. Concerning this clonotype itself: Its target is not known.

Unique molecular identifiers had been added to the TCR beta cDNA libraries. One entry per CDR3 protein results from TCRdb running MiXCR on the PCR reads. This sample carries 800,000 to 950,000 distinct CDR3 sequences, approximately 57% of them seen once, and the ten largest clones take under 6%. Study findings and constraints: About 5 TRBV segments (TRBV5-6, TRBV5-1 and TRBV20-1 among them) occurred more frequently in patients than in controls. Compared against controls, patients with multiple sclerosis displayed significantly lower normalized Chao1 diversity.

The J gene is TRBJ2-1, the V gene TRBV11-1; 13 bases are a match to TRBD2. Sequencing was performed on blood. This TCR was sampled from a girl under 18 with multiple sclerosis. CDR3 protein: CASSTRTSGRFYEQFF. Written as DNA, the CDR3 is TGTGCCAGCAGCACAAGGACTAGCGGGAGATTCTATGAGCAGTTCTTC.